This T cell receptor (beta chain) was found in a study of T cell repertoires in ileal Crohn's disease. Study-level information: Patients had a median roughly 8-year disease duration, and over 30% were active smokers. Postoperative therapy was given to about half: approximately 10 thiopurines, 18 anti-TNF agents.

V dropped 1 base and J dropped 4; count of bases not matched to a gene: 4. CDR1 MNHNS and CDR2 SASEGT come from the germline V gene. The CDR3 contains 16 residues. Around 0.55 micrograms of biopsy DNA per sample underwent TCRB immunosequencing. TCRdb's table, derived via immunoSEQ multiplex PCR, lists solely in-frame clones and lacks some. The table shows several thousand clones, with about 80% occurring only once. The study's findings and limits: Active smokers at surgery had more clonal expansions than non-smokers.

In this sample, this clone turned up a few times. The target antigen is unknown. The clonotype was recovered from an adult with Crohn's disease. The V gene is TRBV6-1, the J gene TRBJ1-4; 9 positions agree with TRBD1. Sequencing was done on a sample of ileal tissue. CDR3: CASSEGTGDGNEKLFF. The CDR3 coding sequence is TGTGCCAGCAGTGAAGGGACAGGGGATGGTAATGAAAAACTGTTTTTT.